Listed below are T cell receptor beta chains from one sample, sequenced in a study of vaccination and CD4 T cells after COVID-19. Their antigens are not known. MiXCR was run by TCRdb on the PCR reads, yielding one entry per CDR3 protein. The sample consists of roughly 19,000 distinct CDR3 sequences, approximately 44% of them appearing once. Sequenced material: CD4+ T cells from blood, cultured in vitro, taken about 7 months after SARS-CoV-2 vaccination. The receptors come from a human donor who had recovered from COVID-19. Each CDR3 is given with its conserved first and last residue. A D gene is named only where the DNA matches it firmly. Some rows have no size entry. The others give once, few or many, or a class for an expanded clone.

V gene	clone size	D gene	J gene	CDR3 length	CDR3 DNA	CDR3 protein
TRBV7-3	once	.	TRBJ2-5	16	TGTGCCAGCAGCTTAACGTTCCAGGGAGGCCAAGAGACCCAGTACTTC	CASSLTFQGGQETQYF
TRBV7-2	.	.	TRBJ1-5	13	TGTGCCAGCAGCTTAGAGTCGGTCTGGCCCCAGCATTTT	CASSLESVWPQHF
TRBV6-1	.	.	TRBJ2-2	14	TGTGCCAGCAGGCCGGGACATCGGGCCGGGGAGCTGTTTTTT	CASRPGHRAGELFF
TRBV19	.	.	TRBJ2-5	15	TGTGCCAGTAGTTCTGTCCCAGGTCCATGGGAGACCCAGTACTTC	CASSSVPGPWETQYF
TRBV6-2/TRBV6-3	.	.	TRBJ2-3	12	TGTGCCAGCAGTTACGACCCAGATACGCAGTATTTT	CASSYDPDTQYF
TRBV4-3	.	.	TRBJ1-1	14	TGCGCCAGCAGCCCTACCCGGGGGAACACTGAAGCTTTCTTT	CASSPTRGNTEAFF
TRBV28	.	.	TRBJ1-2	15	TGTGCCAGCAGTTCGATTCACGGGGGGCAGGATGGCTACACCTTC	CASSSIHGGQDGYTF
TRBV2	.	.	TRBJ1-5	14	TGTGCCAGCAGTGACTCGTATGGCAATCAGCCCCAGCATTTT	CASSDSYGNQPQHF
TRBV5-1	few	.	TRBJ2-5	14	TGCGCCAGCAGCTTGGAAGGGGCGGGAGAGACCCAGTACTTC	CASSLEGAGETQYF
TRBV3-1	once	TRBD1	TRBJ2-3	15	TGTGCCAGCAGCCGTACCGGGACAGGCACAGATACGCAGTATTTT	CASSRTGTGTDTQYF
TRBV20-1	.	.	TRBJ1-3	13	TGCAGTGCCCCTATTGGGTTTGGAAACACCATATATTTT	CSAPIGFGNTIYF
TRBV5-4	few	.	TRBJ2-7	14	TGTGCCAGCAGCTTGGGGAGGGTTACCTACGAGCAGTACTTC	CASSLGRVTYEQYF
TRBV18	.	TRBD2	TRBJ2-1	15	TGTGCCAGCTCAAAGGGACTAGCGGTTTACAATGAGCAGTTCTTC	CASSKGLAVYNEQFF
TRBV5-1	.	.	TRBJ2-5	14	TGCGCCAGCAGCTTGGTAGGGTCAGAAGAGACCCAGTACTTC	CASSLVGSEETQYF
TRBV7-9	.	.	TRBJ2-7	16	TGTGCCAGCAGCTTGGGAGGAGGCACCTCTTTCCACGAGCAGTACTTC	CASSLGGGTSFHEQYF
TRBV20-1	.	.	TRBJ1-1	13	TGCAGTGCCCACCGGGGTATGAACACTGAAGCTTTCTTT	CSAHRGMNTEAFF
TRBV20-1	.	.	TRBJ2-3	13	TGCAGTGCTTGGGACCCCAGAAGAGATACGCAGTATTTT	CSAWDPRRDTQYF
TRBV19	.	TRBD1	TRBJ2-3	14	TGTGCCAGTAGTATACAGGGGGGCACAGATACGCAGTATTTT	CASSIQGGTDTQYF
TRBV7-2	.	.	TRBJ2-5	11	TGTGCCAGCAGCGTACAGGAGGCCCAGTACTTC	CASSVQEAQYF
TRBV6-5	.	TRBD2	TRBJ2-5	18	TGTGCCAGCAGTTACTCGAGGACTAGCGGGGGGCTGGGGGAGACCCAGTACTTC	CASSYSRTSGGLGETQYF
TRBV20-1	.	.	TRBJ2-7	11	TGCAGTGCTAGAGTGGAGGGCGGGCAGTACTTC	CSARVEGGQYF
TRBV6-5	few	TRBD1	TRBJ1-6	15	TGTGCCAGCAGTTACACCCGGGACAGTGGTTCACCCCTCCACTTT	CASSYTRDSGSPLHF